These 30 T cell receptor beta chains came from one sample sequenced in a study of shared clonotypes between healthy human individuals (TCRdb year 2020). Libraries were prepared through the immunoSEQ multiplex PCR assay. Sourced from immuneACCESS, this table was stored by TCRdb with only in-frame sequences that have V and J called. A share of the clones is absent; for the studies checked, an unresolved V gene accounts for under half, and the remainder has no known explanation. The sample has around 440,000 clones on record, 77% of them singletons. The ten largest account for around 12% of the sample. Material: PBMCs. Every receptor here comes from a middle-aged woman in good health. Some clones in this sample may be carry-over from other donors' samples.

This rearrangement joins TRBV6-5 to TRBJ1-1; 10 nucleotides line up with TRBD1. The CDR3 consists of 14 residues. After removal of 4 bases from V and 5 bases from J, the junction contained 4 bases not matched to a gene. Germline CDR1 reads MNHEY; CDR2 reads SVGAGI. Here the CDR3 DNA reads TGTGCCAGCAGTTTCTGGACAGGGGGGACTGAAGCTTTCTTT. Amino acids: CASSFWTGGTEAFF.

The CDR3 sequence is CASSYPGHREHF. In nucleotides, the CDR3 is TGTGCCAGCAGTTACCCGGGACACCGGGAGCATTTT. The chain uses TRBV6-5 and TRBJ1-5, with a possible D match to TRBD1 (6 bases). Trimming pared 2 bases from V and 14 bases from J, leaving 13 bases between. The CDR3 consists of 12 residues. Germline lookup yields CDR1 MNHEY and CDR2 SVGAGI.

This clone came up a few times. This chain connects TRBV28 to TRBJ2-7; 8 bases match TRBD1. The germline V gene encodes CDR1 MDHEN and CDR2 SYDVKM. J was trimmed by 2 bases and V by 6 bases; bases with no gene match: 6. This CDR3 has 14 residues. The CDR3 here is CASRPGQATYEQYF. The CDR3 bases are TGTGCCAGCAGGCCGGGACAGGCAACCTACGAGCAGTACTTC.

V usage is TRBV19 and J usage is TRBJ2-7; D perhaps matches TRBD1 (5 bases). V was trimmed by 5 bases and J by 3 bases, leaving 14 bases between them. The length of the CDR3 is 14 residues. CDR1 and CDR2 (germline): LNHDA, SQIVND (reference sequence). The DNA for the CDR3 is TGTGCCAGTAGTGTCTCTGTCAGGGACTACGAGCAGTACTTC. It yields the protein CASSVSVRDYEQYF. Using reference TRBV19 and TRBJ2-7 for the parts outside the CDR3, the full variable domain is DGGITQSPKYLFRKEGQNVTLSCEQNLNHDAMYWYRQDPGQGLRLIYYSQIVNDFQKGDIAEGYSVSREKKESFPLTVTSAQKNPTAFYLCASSVSVRDYEQYFGPGTRLTVT.

The genes are TRBV7-9 and TRBJ2-1; 10 nucleotides align to TRBD2. CDR1 is SEHNR, CDR2 FQNEAQ, per germline (reference sequence). Trimming cost V 1 base and J 16 bases; bases outside gene matches: 13. This CDR3 is 15 amino acids long. The CDR3 coding sequence is TGTGCCAGCAGCTTAGGGCTAGCGGGAGAGGCTATTTATTTCTTC. Translation gives CASSLGLAGEAIYFF.

This clone was recorded once. The V and J genes are TRBV29-1 and TRBJ2-7; 11 nucleotides match TRBD2. Germline CDR1 reads SQVTM; CDR2 reads ANQGSEA. This CDR3 comprises 14 residues. V dropped 6 bases and J dropped 6; count of bases not matched to a gene: 10. CDR3 DNA: TGCAGCGTGTACTTCACTAGCGGGAGTATCGAGCAGTACTTC. Amino acids: CSVYFTSGSIEQYF.

This chain uses TRBV2 with TRBJ2-7, with TRBD2 as a possible D gene (5 bases). The CDR3 is 12 residues long. The germline V and J ends were trimmed by 6 bases and 2 bases, with 8 bases remaining between them. Germline CDR1 and CDR2: SNHLY and FYNNEI. CDR3 residues: CASRGETYEQYF. In DNA form, the CDR3 reads TGTGCCAGCAGGGGAGAAACCTACGAGCAGTACTTC.

The chain carries TRBV7-8 and TRBJ1-4; possible D gene TRBD1, 6 bases. V gave up 2 bases and J gave up 5 bases, with 12 bases separating them. The V gene's germline CDR1 is SGHVS and CDR2 FQNEAQ. This CDR3 has 15 residues. The CDR3 region has the DNA TGTGCCAGCAGCTTATATGGGGGGGCAAATGAAAAACTGTTTTTT. This codes for CASSLYGGANEKLFF.

A remark on this clone: A read error likely explains this, since a far larger clone differs by one base. Within the sample, other DNA sequences also encode this same CDR3. The gene calls are TRBV2 and TRBJ1-5; perhaps TRBD1 as D (6 bases). This CDR3 region has 14 residues. Germline-derived CDR1 and CDR2 are SNHLY and FYNNEI. Trimming left V 8 bases short and J 10 bases short, with 21 bases between. The CDR3, as DNA: TGTGCCAGCCACGGGGGCCTAGGCAGTCAACCCCAGCATTTT. Protein product: CASHGGLGSQPQHF.

The CDR3 sequence is CASSLSGGEQYF. CDR3 in DNA: TGCGCCAGCAGCTTATCAGGCGGCGAGCAGTACTTC. The chain combines TRBV5-1 with TRBJ2-7, with D unresolved. In germline, CDR1 is SGHRS, CDR2 YFSETQ. The V gene lost 2 bases and the J gene lost 6 bases, with 9 bases spanning the gap. The CDR3 is 12 amino acids.

Points on this clone: A far larger clone differs by one base, so this is likely a read error. The sample carries other DNA sequences with the same CDR3. This chain connects TRBV29-1 to TRBJ1-2; D call uncertain. V was shortened by 3 bases and J by 0 bases, with 14 bases between the two germline ends. Per germline, CDR1 SQVTM and CDR2 ANQGSEA. CDR3 length: 15 residues. This chain's CDR3 is CSVDGGARANYGYTF. The CDR3 region has the DNA TGCAGCGTTGATGGAGGAGCAAGAGCTAACTATGGCTACACCTTC.

This clone is a singleton in its sample. Other DNA sequences in the sample encode the same CDR3. The J gene is TRBJ2-7, the V gene TRBV11-2; no firm D call. CDR3 length: 12 amino acids. Germline V gene data show CDR1 as SGHAT and CDR2 as FQNNGV. Trimming took 4 bases from V and 0 from J, leaving 4 bases between them. CDR3 loop: CASSSPSYEQYF. The CDR3 coding sequence is TGTGCCAGCAGCTCCCCCTCCTACGAGCAGTACTTC. The entire variable domain, with the rest obtained from reference TRBV11-2 and TRBJ2-7, is as follows: EAGVAQSPRYKIIEKRQSVAFWCNPISGHATLYWYQQILGQGPKLLIQFQNNGVVDDSQLPKDRFSAERLKGVDSTLKIQPAKLEDSAVYLCASSSPSYEQYFGPGTRLTVT.

The J gene is TRBJ2-7, the V gene TRBV10-3; D remains unclear. The CDR3 sequence is 14 residues long. V shed 6 bases and J shed 6 bases, with 18 bases lying between them. The germline CDR1 and CDR2 sequences are ENHRY and SYGVKD. Here the CDR3 DNA reads TGTGCCATCAGCGTCAGCAAGCTAAGGAGCGAGCAGTACTTC. Its protein is CAISVSKLRSEQYF.

The count of this clone is one. The V call is TRBV6-5, the J call TRBJ2-7, with 13 bases that match TRBD2. The V gene end was trimmed by 4 bases and the J gene end by 4 bases; junction bases not matched to a gene: 7. The CDR3 loop spans 16 amino acids. Germline lookup yields CDR1 MNHEY and CDR2 SVGAGI. In nucleotides, the CDR3 is TGTGCCAGCAGTTCCACACGGACTAGCGGGGGATACGAGCAGTACTTC. It specifies CASSSTRTSGGYEQYF.

The rearrangement links TRBV7-9 to TRBJ2-3; TRBD2 matches at 12 bases. The CDR3 length is 15 residues. Germline assignment: CDR1 SEHNR and CDR2 FQNEAQ (reference sequence). The J segment lost 4 bases and the V segment lost 4 bases, leaving 3 bases of the junction unmatched. The CDR3 nucleotides are TGTGCCAGCAGCTCGACTAGCGGGAGCCCAGATACGCAGTATTTT. Amino acid sequence: CASSSTSGSPDTQYF.

The chain uses TRBV29-1 and TRBJ2-1; 11 nucleotides align to TRBD2. The CDR3 sequence is 15 residues long. Germline-derived CDR1 and CDR2 are SQVTM and ANQGSEA. The J segment lost 7 bases and the V segment lost 4 bases, leaving 9 bases of the junction unmatched. CDR3 protein: CSVVLAGARGNEQFF. CDR3 DNA sequence: TGCAGCGTTGTACTAGCGGGAGCTCGGGGGAATGAGCAGTTCTTC.

The rearrangement uses TRBV25-1 and TRBJ1-4; D unresolved. The germline gives CDR1 MGHDK, CDR2 SYGVNS. V shed 1 base and J shed 5 bases, with 11 bases lying between them. The CDR3 loop spans 15 amino acids. CDR3 nucleotide sequence: TGTGCCAGCAGTGAATTCGGTATTGGGAATGAAAAACTGTTTTTT. The encoded protein is CASSEFGIGNEKLFF.

At least ten counts were recorded for this clone. CDR3 loop: CASSEGSGAADTQYF. CDR3 nucleotides: TGTGCCAGCAGTGAAGGTAGCGGGGCAGCGGATACGCAGTATTTT. V usage is TRBV6-1 and J usage is TRBJ2-3, with 8 bases that match TRBD2. J was trimmed by 6 bases and V by 1 base; bases with no gene match: 6. There are 15 residues in the CDR3. CDR1 MNHNS and CDR2 SASEGT come from the germline V gene.

A few counts support this clone. The likely explanation is a read error, given a far larger clone one base away. The same CDR3 arises from other DNA sequences in this sample as well. The chain joins TRBV29-1 to TRBJ1-2; D call uncertain. The CDR3 consists of 11 residues. In germline, CDR1 is SQVTM, CDR2 ANQGSEA. The CDR3, as DNA: TGTAGCGAGTCCTCAAACTATGGCTACACCTTC. This sequence encodes CSESSNYGYTF.

This rearrangement joins TRBV9 to TRBJ1-4, with TRBD1 as a possible D gene (6 bases). Germline CDR1 is SGDLS and CDR2 is YYNGEE. V lost 4 bases, J lost 7 bases, and 17 bases lay in between. This CDR3 is 15 amino acids long. This CDR3 reads CASSPRPGGGEKLFF. The CDR3, as DNA: TGTGCCAGCAGCCCCCGCCCAGGAGGGGGTGAAAAACTGTTTTTT.

This rearrangement joins TRBV28 to TRBJ1-1, with TRBD1 identical over 10 bases. Germline assignment: CDR1 MDHEN and CDR2 SYDVKM. CDR3 length: 14 residues. The trim removed 5 bases at V and 6 bases at J, leaving 6 bases unmatched. CDR3 sequence reads: CASSQPGQGPEAFF. The CDR3 DNA reads TGTGCCAGCAGTCAACCGGGACAGGGGCCTGAAGCTTTCTTT. Full variable domain (rest looked up from reference TRBV28 and TRBJ1-1): DVKVTQSSRYLVKRTGEKVFLECVQDMDHENMFWYRQDPGLGLRLIYFSYDVKMKEKGDIPEGYSVSREKKERFSLILESASTNQTSMYLCASSQPGQGPEAFFGQGTRLTVV.

At least ten counts were recorded for this clone. V gene TRBV30 combines with J gene TRBJ1-1; 11 nucleotides align to TRBD1. This CDR3 has 14 residues. Germline V lookup: CDR1 GTSNPN, CDR2 SVGIG (reference sequence). The ends lost 3 bases at V and 5 bases at J; junction bases unmatched: 5. CDR3 DNA sequence: TGTGCCTGGAGGTGGGGACAGGGGGATACTGAAGCTTTCTTT. This translates into CAWRWGQGDTEAFF.

This clone was seen many times. At the DNA level, this CDR3 is encoded by other sequences in the same sample as well. In DNA, the CDR3 is TGTGCAAGGCCCGGGAAGAGCTCCTACGAGCAGTACTTC. Encoded protein: CARPGKSSYEQYF. This sequence joins TRBV12-2 and TRBJ2-7; TRBD2 is the table's D call, not checked against the DNA. TRBV12-2 is classified as a pseudogene. The CDR3 runs 13 residues.

CDR3 loop: CASSEWSTGGYQPQHF. CDR3 in DNA: TGTGCCAGCAGTGAATGGTCTACAGGGGGTTATCAGCCCCAGCATTTT. This rearrangement joins TRBV6-1 to TRBJ1-5, with 8 bases that match TRBD1. In germline, CDR1 is MNHNS, CDR2 SASEGT. V lost 2 bases and J lost 5; bases outside the gene matches: 8. The length of the CDR3 is 16 residues.

The chain carries TRBV11-2 and TRBJ2-2, with 7 bases matching TRBD1. With V trimmed by 0 bases and J by 4 bases, 11 bases remained unmatched. The CDR3 extends over 18 amino acids. Germline V CDR1 and CDR2: SGHAT, FQNNGV. Written as DNA, the CDR3 is TGTGCCAGCAGCTTAGACTACATAATGGGACAGATCACCGGGGAGCTGTTTTTT. This sequence encodes CASSLDYIMGQITGELFF.

On this clone: A far bigger clonotype differs at one base, so this is likely a read error. Other DNA sequences from this sample encode an identical CDR3 as well. The chain employs TRBV11-2 and TRBJ2-3; D gene uncertain. CDR1 and CDR2 from the germline V gene are SGHAT and FQNNGV. This CDR3 has 11 residues. DNA of the CDR3: TGTGCCAGCAGCTCCTCACAAACGCAGTACTTT. It is translated as CASSSSQTQYF.

The chain uses TRBV5-1 and TRBJ2-7; D is uncertain. The CDR3 length is 14 residues. The ends were cut back, 0 bases at V and 2 bases at J, with 9 bases in the middle. Germline V lookup: CDR1 SGHRS, CDR2 YFSETQ. DNA of the CDR3: TGCGCCAGCAGCTTGGATGGGAAAACCTACGAGCAGTACTTC. Translated: CASSLDGKTYEQYF.

This chain connects TRBV7-3 to TRBJ1-2; D unresolved. The CDR3 runs 14 residues. Between the trimmed V and J ends, which lost 5 bases and 2 bases, there was a span of 12 bases. Germline V gene lookup returns CDR1 SGHTA and CDR2 FQGTGA. Here the CDR3 reads CASSHHDKNYGYTF. CDR3 DNA sequence: TGTGCCAGCAGCCACCATGACAAGAACTATGGCTACACCTTC.

In the case of this clone: A read error likely explains this, since a far larger clone differs by one base. The chain combines TRBV7-2 with TRBJ1-5; a possible D gene is TRBD1 (5 bases). This CDR3 has 15 amino acids. From germline, CDR1 is SGHTA and CDR2 FQGNSA. CDR3 amino acids: CVSSLSAGTNQPQHF. CDR3 coding DNA: TGTGTCAGCAGCTTATCCGCAGGGACCAATCAGCCCCAGCATTTT.

Only one count was recorded for this clone. In DNA form, the CDR3 reads TGTGCCAGCAGAATAACAGGGCATCAGCCCCAGCATTTT. The encoded protein is CASRITGHQPQHF. V and J are TRBV28 and TRBJ1-5, with D perhaps TRBD1 (6 bases). The CDR3 is 13 amino acids. CDR1 MDHEN and CDR2 SYDVKM come from the germline V gene. Trimming took off 6 bases at V and 5 bases at J, with 11 bases between the two ends.